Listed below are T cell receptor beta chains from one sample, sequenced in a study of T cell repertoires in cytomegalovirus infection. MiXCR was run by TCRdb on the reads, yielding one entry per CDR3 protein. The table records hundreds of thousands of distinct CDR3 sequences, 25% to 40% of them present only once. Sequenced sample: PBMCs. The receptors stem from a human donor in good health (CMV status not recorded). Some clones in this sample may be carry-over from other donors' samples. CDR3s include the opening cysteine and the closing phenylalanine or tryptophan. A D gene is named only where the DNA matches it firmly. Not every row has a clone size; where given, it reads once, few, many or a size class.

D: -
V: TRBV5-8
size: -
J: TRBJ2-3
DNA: TGTGCCAGCAGTTTGTCGGGGTGGAGGACAACAGATACGCAGTATTTT
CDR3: CASSLSGWRTTDTQYF

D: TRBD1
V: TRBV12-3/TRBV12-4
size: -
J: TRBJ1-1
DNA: TGTGCCAGCAGTTCTACAGGGGAGGGGAGCACTGAAGCTTTCTTT
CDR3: CASSSTGEGSTEAFF

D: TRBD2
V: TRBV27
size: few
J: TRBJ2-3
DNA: TGTGCCAGCACCTCGCTTTCGACTAGCGAGGCCACAGATACGCAGTATTTT
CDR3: CASTSLSTSEATDTQYF

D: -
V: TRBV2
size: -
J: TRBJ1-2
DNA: TGTGCCAGCAGCCAACCCCAGGGTGGGTCCGGCTATGGCTACACCTTC
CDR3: CASSQPQGGSGYGYTF

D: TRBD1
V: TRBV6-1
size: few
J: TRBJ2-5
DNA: TGTGCCAGCCGCAACATACGACAGGGGGCAGGCCAAGAGACCCAGTACTTC
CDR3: CASRNIRQGAGQETQYF

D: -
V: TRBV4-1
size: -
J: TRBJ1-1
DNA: TGCGCCAGCAGCCAAGATGGGGGGGGAGGCACTGAAGCTTTCTTT
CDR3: CASSQDGGGGTEAFF

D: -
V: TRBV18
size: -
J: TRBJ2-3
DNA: TGTGCCAGCTCACAGGCCGGGGACACAGATACGCAGTATTTT
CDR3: CASSQAGDTDTQYF

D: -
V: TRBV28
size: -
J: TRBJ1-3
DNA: TGTGCCAGCAGTGTCCCACTTGGGGGATCTGGAAACACCATATATTTT
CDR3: CASSVPLGGSGNTIYF

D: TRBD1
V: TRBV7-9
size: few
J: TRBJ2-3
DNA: TGTGCCAGCAGCACGGGACAGAGCAGCACAGATACGCAGTATTTT
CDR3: CASSTGQSSTDTQYF

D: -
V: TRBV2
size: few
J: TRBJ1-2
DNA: TGTGCCAGCAGTGAATGGCCCCACTATGGCTACACCTTC
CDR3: CASSEWPHYGYTF

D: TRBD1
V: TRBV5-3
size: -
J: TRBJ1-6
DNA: TGTGCCAGCAGCGGGTCCGGGACAGGGGTCTCACCCCTCCACTTT
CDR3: CASSGSGTGVSPLHF

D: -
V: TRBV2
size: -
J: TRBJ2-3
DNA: TGTGCCAGCAGTGAACTGTCGGGAACTAGCACAGATACGCAGTATTTT
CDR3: CASSELSGTSTDTQYF

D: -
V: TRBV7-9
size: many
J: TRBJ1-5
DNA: TGTGCCAGCAGCCCCCTGGGGAGCAATCAGCCCCAGCATTTT
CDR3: CASSPLGSNQPQHF

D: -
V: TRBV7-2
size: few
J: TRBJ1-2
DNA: TGTGCCAGCAGGTCGACCGGGATACCCGTTGGAAACACCTTC
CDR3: CASRSTGIPVGNTF

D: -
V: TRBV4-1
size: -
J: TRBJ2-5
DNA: TGCTCCAGCGCCTGGGTCTTAGCAGCGACCCCTTACTTC
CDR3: CSSAWVLAATPYF

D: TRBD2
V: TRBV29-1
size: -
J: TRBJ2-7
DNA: TGCAGCGTAACTAGCGGGGGCCACGAGCAGTACTTC
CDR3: CSVTSGGHEQYF

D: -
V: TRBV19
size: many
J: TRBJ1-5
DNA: TGTGCCAGTAGTATGGGGCAGGGCCTGAATCAGCCCCAGCATTTT
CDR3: CASSMGQGLNQPQHF

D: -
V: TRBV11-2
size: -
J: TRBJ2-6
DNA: TGTGCCAGCAGCTTAGATCCGGGAAGGGACTCTGGGGCCAACGTCCTGACTTTC
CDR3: CASSLDPGRDSGANVLTF

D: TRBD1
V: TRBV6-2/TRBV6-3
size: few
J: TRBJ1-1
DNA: TGTGCCAGCAGCTTCGATACCAATGGGACAGGGGACGATATGAACACTGAAGCTTTCTTT
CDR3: CASSFDTNGTGDDMNTEAFF

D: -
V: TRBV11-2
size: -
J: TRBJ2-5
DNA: TGTGCCAGCAGCTTAGATCCAGTCCTCGGCCGGGCCCAGTACTTC
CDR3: CASSLDPVLGRAQYF

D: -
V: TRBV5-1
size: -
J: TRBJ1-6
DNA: TGCGCCAGCAGCACCATCTGGGCCCCGGATAGGAATTCACCCCTCCACTTT
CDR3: CASSTIWAPDRNSPLHF

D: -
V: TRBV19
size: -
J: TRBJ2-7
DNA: TGTGCCAGTAGTATAGGCGACGGACGGATCTACGAGCAGTACTTC
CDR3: CASSIGDGRIYEQYF

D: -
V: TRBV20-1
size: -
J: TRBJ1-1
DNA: TGCAGTGCTAGGGACTCCGGGAACACTGAAGCTTTCTTT
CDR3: CSARDSGNTEAFF

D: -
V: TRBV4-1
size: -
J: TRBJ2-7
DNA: TGCGCCAGCAGCCAAGAAAAGAGCTACGAGCAGTACTTC
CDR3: CASSQEKSYEQYF

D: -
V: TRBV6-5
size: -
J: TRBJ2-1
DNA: TGTGCCAGCAGTTACTCAAAGGGTACCTACAATGAGCAGTTCTTC
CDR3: CASSYSKGTYNEQFF

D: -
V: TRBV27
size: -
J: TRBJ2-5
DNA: TGTGCCAGCAGTTTAGTCCCCCGTGAAGAGACCCAGTACTTC
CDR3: CASSLVPREETQYF

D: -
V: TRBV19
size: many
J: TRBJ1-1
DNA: TGTGCCAGTAGTATGGTAACAATGAACACTGAAGCTTTCTTT
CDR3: CASSMVTMNTEAFF

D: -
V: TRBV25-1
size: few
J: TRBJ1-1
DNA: TGTGCCAGCAGTGAAACTACGAACACTGAAGCTTTCTTT
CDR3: CASSETTNTEAFF

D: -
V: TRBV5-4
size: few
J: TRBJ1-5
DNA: TGTGCCAGCACCTCCCGGGGCAGGGCTGGTCAGCCCCAGCATTTT
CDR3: CASTSRGRAGQPQHF

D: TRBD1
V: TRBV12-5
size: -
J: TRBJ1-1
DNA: TGTGCTAGTGGACTAACAGGGGGCCGAACTGAAGCTTTCTTT
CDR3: CASGLTGGRTEAFF

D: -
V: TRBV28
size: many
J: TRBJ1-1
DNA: TGTGCCAGCAGTTTGGAACGGGGGGGGACTGAAGCTTTCTTT
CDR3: CASSLERGGTEAFF

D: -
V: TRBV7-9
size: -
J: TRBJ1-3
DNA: TGTGCCAGCAGCCAGGGGACGGCTGGAAACACCATATATTTT
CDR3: CASSQGTAGNTIYF

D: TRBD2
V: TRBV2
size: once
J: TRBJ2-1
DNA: TGTGCCAGCAGCGGCGGGGGGCTCTCCTACAATGAGCAGTTCTTC
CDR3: CASSGGGLSYNEQFF

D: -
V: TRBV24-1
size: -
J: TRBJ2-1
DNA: TGTGCCACCAGTGATTGGAACCGGGACTCTTATTTCTTC
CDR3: CATSDWNRDSYFF

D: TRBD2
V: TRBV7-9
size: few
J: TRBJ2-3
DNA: TGTGCCAGCAGCGGGCGGGGGTACACAGATACGCAGTATTTT
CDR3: CASSGRGYTDTQYF

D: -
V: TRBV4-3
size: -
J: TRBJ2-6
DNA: TGCGCCAGCAGCCAAGATCAACGGTGGCCTGGGGCCAACGTCCTGACTTTC
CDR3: CASSQDQRWPGANVLTF

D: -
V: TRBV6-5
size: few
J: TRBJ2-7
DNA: TGTGCCAGTATCGGAGGTTCCCCTACGGAAGAGCAGTACTTC
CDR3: CASIGGSPTEEQYF

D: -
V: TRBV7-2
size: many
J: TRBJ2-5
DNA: TGTGCCAGCAGCTTAGGGATAGCGGCTCGGGAGACCCAGTACTTC
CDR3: CASSLGIAARETQYF

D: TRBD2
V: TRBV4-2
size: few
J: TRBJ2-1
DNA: TGTGCCAGCAGCCAAGAAGGGGCGGGGGGGTACAATGAGCAGTTCTTC
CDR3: CASSQEGAGGYNEQFF

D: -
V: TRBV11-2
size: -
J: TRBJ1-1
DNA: TGTGCCAGCAGCCCCATGGACAGATCAAGAACACTGAAAGCTTTCTTT
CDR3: CASSPMDRSRTLKAFF

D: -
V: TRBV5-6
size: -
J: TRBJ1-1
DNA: TGTGCCAGCAGCTCAGGACTCAACGGGGCTGAAGCTTTCTTT
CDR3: CASSSGLNGAEAFF

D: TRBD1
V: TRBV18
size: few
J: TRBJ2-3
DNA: TGTGCCAGCTCAAGTGGACCTGGACAGGGGACAGATACGCAGTATTTT
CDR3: CASSSGPGQGTDTQYF

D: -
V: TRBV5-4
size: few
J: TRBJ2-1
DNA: TGTGCCAGCAGCGGACCGGGACGGATCACGGGGGAGCAGTTCTTC
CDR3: CASSGPGRITGEQFF

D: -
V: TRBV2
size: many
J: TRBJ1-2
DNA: TGTGCCAGCAGTGCGGTGGTGGCCTATGGCTACACCTTC
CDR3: CASSAVVAYGYTF

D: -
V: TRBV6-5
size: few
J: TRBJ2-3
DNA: TGTGCCAGCAAGGGGGAACTCCAGAAAGATACGCAGTATTTT
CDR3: CASKGELQKDTQYF

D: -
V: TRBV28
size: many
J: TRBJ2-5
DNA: TGTGCCAGCAGTTCCCCAGTACCAGAGACCCAGTACTTC
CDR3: CASSSPVPETQYF

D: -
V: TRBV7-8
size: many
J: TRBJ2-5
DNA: TGTGCCAGCAGCCAGGGTCGTCGAGAGACCCAGTACTTC
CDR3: CASSQGRRETQYF

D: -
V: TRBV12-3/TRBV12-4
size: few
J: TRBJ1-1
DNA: TGTGCCAGCAGTTTAGGCGGAGGGCCCGGCACTGAAGCTTTCTTT
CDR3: CASSLGGGPGTEAFF

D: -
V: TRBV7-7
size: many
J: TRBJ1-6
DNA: TGTGCTAGCAGCTTAGACAGCAATTCACCCCTCCACTTT
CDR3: CASSLDSNSPLHF

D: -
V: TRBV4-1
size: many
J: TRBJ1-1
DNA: TGCGCCAGCAGCCAAGGCGGAGAAATGAACACTGAAGCTTTCTTT
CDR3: CASSQGGEMNTEAFF

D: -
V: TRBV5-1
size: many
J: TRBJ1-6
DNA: TGCGCCAGCAGCGATACAGGGAAGTCACCCCTCCACTTT
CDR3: CASSDTGKSPLHF

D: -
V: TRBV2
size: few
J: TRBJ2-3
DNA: TGTGCCACCCTCCTGGGGTGGGGGGACCGGGACAGAAAGAGCACAGATACGCAGTATTTT
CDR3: CATLLGWGDRDRKSTDTQYF

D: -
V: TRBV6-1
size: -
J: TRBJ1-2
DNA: TGTGCCAGCAGTGAAGCGCAGCAGCTCTATGGCTACACCTTC
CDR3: CASSEAQQLYGYTF

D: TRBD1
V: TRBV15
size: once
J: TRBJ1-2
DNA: TGTGCCACCAGCACCCGGGACAGCACTTCCTATGGCTACACCTTC
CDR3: CATSTRDSTSYGYTF